This T cell receptor beta chain was obtained from a study of T-cell reconstitution after alpha-beta-depleted transplantation in children. A word on this clonotype: The antigen remains unidentified.

Unique molecular identifiers were built into the TCRbeta library. MiXCR, run by TCRdb on the PCR reads, gives a single entry per CDR3 protein. This table holds approximately 800,000 distinct CDR3 sequences, under 20% found once. V shed 8 bases and J 5 bases; nucleotides not matched to a gene: 4. Germline lookup yields CDR1 ENHRY and CDR2 SYGVKD. CDR3 size: 13 residues. Study conclusions and caveats: T-cell counts and diversity were attributed mostly to newly produced T cells one year after transplant. About two months after transplant, alpha-beta T cells reportedly came from several hundred expanded graft clones. Elevated TCRbeta diversity at day 60 was traced, in some patients, to surviving recipient T cells and thymic progenitors.

V usage is TRBV10-3 and J usage is TRBJ1-5, with 9 bases matching TRBD1. The sequencing here drew on PBMCs, mostly from graft donor cells, taken 360 days after TCRalphabeta/CD19-depleted stem cell transplant. This TCR came from a male patient between 10 and 17 years old who had a stem cell transplant for acute lymphoblastic leukemia, so the T cells may come from the graft donor. CDR3 protein: CAIGGQGDQPQHF. The CDR3 region has the DNA TGTGCCATCGGGGGACAGGGAGATCAGCCCCAGCATTTT.